The T cell receptor (beta chain) under discussion was sequenced for a study of metastatic and nonmetastatic thyroid tumors. Notes on the study in general: Compared with benign nodules, malignant thyroid tumors were reported to have significantly higher TCR beta diversity in both blood and tumor.

TCRdb used MiXCR to call clones anew from the PCR reads. This table holds tens of thousands of clones, approximately 11% found once. This clone occurred a few times. Its specificity is not known. A much larger clone lies a single base off, so this may be a read error. There were no patients who had received any treatment before thyroid surgery. The receptor's source is a female donor with papillary thyroid cancer or a benign thyroid nodule (not recorded which). Some clones in this sample may be carry-over from other donors' samples. Sample: blood.

CDR3 in DNA: TGTGCCAGCTCACCCCTCGGGCGGAGCTCCTGCAATGAGCAGTTCTTC. Translated, it gives CASSPLGRSSCNEQFF. This rearrangement joins TRBV18 to TRBJ2-1, with D hard to call. Germline V gene data show CDR1 as KGHSH and CDR2 as LQKENI. The CDR3 has 16 residues.